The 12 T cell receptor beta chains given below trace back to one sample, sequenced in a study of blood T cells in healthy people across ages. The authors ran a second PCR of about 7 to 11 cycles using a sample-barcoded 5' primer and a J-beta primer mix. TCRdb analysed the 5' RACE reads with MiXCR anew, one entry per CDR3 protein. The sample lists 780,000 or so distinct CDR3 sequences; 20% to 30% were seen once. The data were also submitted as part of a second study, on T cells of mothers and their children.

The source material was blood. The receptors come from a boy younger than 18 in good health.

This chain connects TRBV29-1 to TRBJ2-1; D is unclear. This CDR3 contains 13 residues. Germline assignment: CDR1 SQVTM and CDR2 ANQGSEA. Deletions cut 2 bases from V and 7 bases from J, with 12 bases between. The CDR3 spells CSVERVGSNEQFF. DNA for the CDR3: TGCAGCGTTGAACGGGTGGGTTCGAATGAGCAGTTCTTC.

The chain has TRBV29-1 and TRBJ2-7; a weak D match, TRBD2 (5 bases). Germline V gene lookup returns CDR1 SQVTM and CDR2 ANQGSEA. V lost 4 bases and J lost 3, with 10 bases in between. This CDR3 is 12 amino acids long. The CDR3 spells CSVGRGSYEQYF. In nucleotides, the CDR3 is TGCAGCGTTGGCCGAGGGAGCTACGAGCAGTACTTC.

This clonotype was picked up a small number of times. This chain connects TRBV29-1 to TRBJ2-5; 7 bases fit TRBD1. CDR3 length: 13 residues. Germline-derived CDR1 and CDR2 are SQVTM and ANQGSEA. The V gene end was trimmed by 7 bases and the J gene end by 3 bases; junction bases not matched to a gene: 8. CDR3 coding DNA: TGCAGCGGTGCCGGGACAGCGAAAGAGACCCAGTACTTC. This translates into CSGAGTAKETQYF.

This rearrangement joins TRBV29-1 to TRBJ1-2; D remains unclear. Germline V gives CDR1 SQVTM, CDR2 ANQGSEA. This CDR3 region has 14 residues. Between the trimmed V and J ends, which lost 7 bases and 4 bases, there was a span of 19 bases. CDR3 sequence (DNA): TGCAGCGCCCTACCCACGGGCCTCTTCTATGGCTACACCTTC. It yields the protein CSALPTGLFYGYTF.

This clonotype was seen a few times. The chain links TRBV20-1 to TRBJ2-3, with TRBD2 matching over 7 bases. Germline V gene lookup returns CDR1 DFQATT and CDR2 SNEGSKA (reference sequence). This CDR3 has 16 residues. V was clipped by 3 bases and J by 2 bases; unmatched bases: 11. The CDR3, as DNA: TGCAGTGCTAGCCCGGCTGGAGCGGGGTTCACAGATACGCAGTATTTT. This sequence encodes CSASPAGAGFTDTQYF.

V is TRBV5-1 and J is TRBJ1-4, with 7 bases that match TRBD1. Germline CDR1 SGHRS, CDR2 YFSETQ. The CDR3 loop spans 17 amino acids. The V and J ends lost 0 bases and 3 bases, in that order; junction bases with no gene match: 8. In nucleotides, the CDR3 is TGCGCCAGCAGCTTGGGTACAGGGGTCGCGGCTAATGAAAAACTGTTTTTT. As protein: CASSLGTGVAANEKLFF.

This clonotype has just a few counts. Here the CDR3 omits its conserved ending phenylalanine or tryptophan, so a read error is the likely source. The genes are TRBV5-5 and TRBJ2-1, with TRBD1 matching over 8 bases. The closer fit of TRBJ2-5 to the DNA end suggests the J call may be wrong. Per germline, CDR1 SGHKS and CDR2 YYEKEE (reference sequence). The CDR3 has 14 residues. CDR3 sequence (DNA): TGTGCCAGCAGCAAAGGACAGGGCCAAGAGACCCAGTACCTC. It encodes CASSKGQGQETQYL.

CDR3 protein: CASSPLGAKNTDTQYF. CDR3 in DNA: TGTGCCAGCAGCCCCCTCGGGGCTAAGAACACAGATACGCAGTATTTT. This sequence joins TRBV7-9 and TRBJ2-3, with D perhaps matching TRBD1 or TRBD2 (5 bases each). The length of the CDR3 is 16 residues. CDR1 and CDR2 (germline): SEHNR, FQNEAQ (reference sequence). V was shortened by 5 bases and J by 2 bases, with 17 bases between the two germline ends.

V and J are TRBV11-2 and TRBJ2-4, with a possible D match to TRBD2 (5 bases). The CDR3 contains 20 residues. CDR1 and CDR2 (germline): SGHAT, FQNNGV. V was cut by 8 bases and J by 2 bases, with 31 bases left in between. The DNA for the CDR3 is TGTGCCAGCCGCTCGGGCCTCACCTGGGCCAAGGTCGGGACCAAAAACATTCAGTACTTC. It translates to CASRSGLTWAKVGTKNIQYF. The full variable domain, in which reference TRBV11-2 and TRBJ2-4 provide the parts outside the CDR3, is EAGVAQSPRYKIIEKRQSVAFWCNPISGHATLYWYQQILGQGPKLLIQFQNNGVVDDSQLPKDRFSAERLKGVDSTLKIQPAKLEDSAVYLCASRSGLTWAKVGTKNIQYFGAGTRLSVL.

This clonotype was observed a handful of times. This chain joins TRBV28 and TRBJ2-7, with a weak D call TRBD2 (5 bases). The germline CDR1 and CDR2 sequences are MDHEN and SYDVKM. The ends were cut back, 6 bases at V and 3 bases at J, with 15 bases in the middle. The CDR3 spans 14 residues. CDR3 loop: CASRDELAIYEQYF. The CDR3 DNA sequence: TGTGCCAGCAGGGATGAGCTAGCCATCTACGAGCAGTACTTC.

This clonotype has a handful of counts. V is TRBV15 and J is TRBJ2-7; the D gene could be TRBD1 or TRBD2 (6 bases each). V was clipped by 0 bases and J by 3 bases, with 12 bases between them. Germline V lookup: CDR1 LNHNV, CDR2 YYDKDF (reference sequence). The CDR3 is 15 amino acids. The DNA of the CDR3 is TGTGCCACCAGCAGAGATGGGGGGCTCCACTACGAGCAGTACTTC. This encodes CATSRDGGLHYEQYF.

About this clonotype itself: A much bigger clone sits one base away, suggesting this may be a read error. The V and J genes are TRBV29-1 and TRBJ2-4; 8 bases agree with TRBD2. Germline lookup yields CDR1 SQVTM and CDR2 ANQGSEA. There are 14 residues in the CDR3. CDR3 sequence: CSVVEGLAKNIRYF. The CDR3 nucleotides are TGCAGCGTTGTGGAAGGACTAGCCAAAAACATTCGGTACTTC.